This T cell receptor (beta chain) appears in the sequencing data of a study of T cells in Graves' hyperthyroidism and ophthalmopathy. About the research overall: Peripheral blood samples were taken at initial diagnosis, prior to any treatment.

Germline V gives CDR1 SEHNR, CDR2 FQNEAQ (reference sequence). CDR3 length: 14 amino acids. J lost 5 bases, V lost 10 bases, and 12 bases had no gene match. Template material for amplifying TCR beta CDR3 regions consisted of RNA transcripts. The study used the HTBI primer set for a first-round RT-PCR of the TCR CDR3. TCRdb re-called the multiplex PCR reads through MiXCR, storing one row per CDR3 protein. The sample consists of roughly 500,000 distinct CDR3 sequences, about 20% of them appearing once. This clonotype was found many times. The chain has TRBV7-9 and TRBJ2-3, with 7 nucleotides matching TRBD1. This clonotype was sampled from a woman between 65 and 79 years old with Graves' ophthalmopathy. The sequencing input was blood. The CDR3 reads CATLRDSDGDTQYF. As DNA, the CDR3 is TGTGCCACCCTCCGGGACAGCGACGGAGATACGCAGTATTTT.